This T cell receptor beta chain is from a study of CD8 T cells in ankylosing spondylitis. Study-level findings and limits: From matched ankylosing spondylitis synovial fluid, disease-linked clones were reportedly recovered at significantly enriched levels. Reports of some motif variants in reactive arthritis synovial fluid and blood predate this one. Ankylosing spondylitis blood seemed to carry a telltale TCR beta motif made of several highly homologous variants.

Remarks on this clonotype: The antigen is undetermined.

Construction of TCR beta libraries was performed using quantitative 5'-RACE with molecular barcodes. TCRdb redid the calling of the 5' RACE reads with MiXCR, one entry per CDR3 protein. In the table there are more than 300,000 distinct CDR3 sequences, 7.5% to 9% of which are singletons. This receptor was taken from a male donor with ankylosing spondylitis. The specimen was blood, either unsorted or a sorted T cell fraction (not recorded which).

In nucleotides, the CDR3 is TGCGCCAGCAGCTCTGGGAGCCGACAGGGGGTTGCAACTAATGAAAAACTGTTTTTT. Residues: CASSSGSRQGVATNEKLFF. The J gene is TRBJ1-4, the V gene TRBV5-1; 9 bases match TRBD1. There are 19 residues in the CDR3. Germline assignment: CDR1 SGHRS and CDR2 YFSETQ. Losses at the gene ends were 3 bases for V and 0 bases for J; bases not matched to a gene: 12.